This is a list of T cell receptor beta chains from one sample in a study of blood T cells in healthy people across ages. MiXCR, run by TCRdb on the 5' RACE reads, gives a single entry per CDR3 protein. The repertoire holds around 670,000 distinct CDR3 sequences, with around 31% as singletons. Material for sequencing was blood. These receptors originate from a woman older than 75 in good health. CDR3s include the opening cysteine and the closing phenylalanine or tryptophan. Each record gives: clone size, V gene, D gene, J gene, CDR3 protein, CDR3 DNA. D genes are given only for firm matches. Clone size is not always given. Where it is, it says once, few, many or a class for expanded clones.

-	TRBV12-3/TRBV12-4	-	TRBJ1-2	CALNERENYGYTF	TGTGCTCTGAATGAGAGAGAGAACTATGGCTACACCTTC
-	TRBV3-1	TRBD1	TRBJ1-6	CASSQPGTVNSPLHF	TGTGCCAGCAGCCAGCCCGGGACAGTCAATTCACCCCTCCACTTT
few	TRBV19	-	TRBJ2-1	CASSISSLDNEQFF	TGTGCCAGTAGTATTAGCTCCTTGGACAATGAGCAGTTCTTC
-	TRBV7-9	-	TRBJ1-1	CASSLGSPVEAFF	TGTGCCAGCAGCTTAGGTAGCCCCGTTGAAGCTTTCTTT
-	TRBV20-1	-	TRBJ2-1	CSARGVLGQNYNEQFF	TGCAGTGCTAGAGGAGTTTTGGGGCAAAACTACAATGAGCAGTTCTTC
many	TRBV9	-	TRBJ2-3	CASSIITDTQYF	TGTGCCAGCAGCATAATCACAGATACGCAGTATTTT
many	TRBV7-9	-	TRBJ2-3	CASSLGDGGADTQYF	TGTGCCAGCAGCCTCGGGGACGGGGGAGCAGATACGCAGTATTTT
many	TRBV6-1	-	TRBJ2-3	CASIGPTDTQYF	TGTGCCAGCATTGGACCCACAGATACGCAGTATTTT
many	TRBV5-1	-	TRBJ2-1	CASSPGTSDNEQFF	TGCGCCAGCAGCCCCGGGACGTCAGACAATGAGCAGTTCTTC
-	TRBV20-1	-	TRBJ2-3	CSRGGQGADTQYF	TGCAGCAGAGGGGGGCAGGGGGCAGATACGCAGTATTTT
-	TRBV7-2	-	TRBJ2-3	CASSLQDGSTDTQYF	TGTGCCAGCAGCTTACAGGACGGCAGCACAGATACGCAGTATTTT
many	TRBV7-3	-	TRBJ2-1	CASSSRGRGPGSYNEQFF	TGTGCCAGCAGCTCTAGAGGGAGGGGGCCGGGCTCCTACAATGAGCAGTTCTTC
many	TRBV19	-	TRBJ2-5	CASSIAMAGVSETQYF	TGTGCCAGTAGTATAGCCATGGCAGGGGTTAGCGAGACCCAGTACTTC
many	TRBV5-6	-	TRBJ2-1	CASSPQGGGRNEQFF	TGTGCCAGCAGCCCTCAGGGAGGGGGCCGCAATGAGCAGTTCTTC
few	TRBV6-1	-	TRBJ1-2	CASSERVDGYTF	TGTGCCAGCAGTGAGCGAGTAGATGGCTACACCTTC
many	TRBV6-5	-	TRBJ2-1	CASSSSDRYNEQFF	TGTGCCAGCAGTTCCTCAGACAGGTACAATGAGCAGTTCTTC
-	TRBV30	-	TRBJ2-7	CAWRRGLSHEQYF	TGTGCCTGGAGGCGGGGGCTGAGCCACGAGCAGTACTTC
many	TRBV6-2/TRBV6-3	-	TRBJ2-3	CASSSPWRDNTDTQYF	TGTGCCAGCAGTTCGCCATGGCGGGACAACACAGATACGCAGTATTTT
-	TRBV27	TRBD2	TRBJ2-1	CASSEGLAGGGNEQFF	TGTGCCAGCAGTGAGGGACTAGCGGGAGGAGGCAATGAGCAGTTCTTC
-	TRBV11-3	-	TRBJ2-3	CASSQPGRDTQYF	TGTGCCAGCAGCCAGCCGGGCAGAGATACGCAGTATTTT
many	TRBV5-1	-	TRBJ2-5	CASSLSGNLQETQYF	TGCGCCAGCAGCTTGTCGGGGAACCTACAAGAGACCCAGTACTTC
-	TRBV6-5	TRBD2	TRBJ2-6	CASSSYGLDGTGANVRTF	TGTGCCAGCAGTTCTTACGGACTAGATGGTACTGGGGCCAACGTCCGGACTTTC
-	TRBV2	TRBD1	TRBJ2-4	CAIPRDRILHFAKNIQYF	TGTGCCATCCCCCGGGACAGGATACTTCATTTTGCCAAAAACATTCAGTACTTC
-	TRBV6-2/TRBV6-3	-	TRBJ1-2	CASSLSSYYGYTF	TGTGCCAGCAGTTTGTCCAGCTACTATGGCTACACCTTC
few	TRBV25-1	-	TRBJ1-1	CASSEENTEAFF	TGTGCCAGCAGTGAAGAGAACACTGAAGCTTTCTTT
many	TRBV29-1	-	TRBJ1-2	CSVEDPGDGYTF	TGCAGCGTTGAAGATCCCGGGGATGGCTACACCTTC
-	TRBV6-6	TRBD1	TRBJ2-1	CASSWGTGGKNEQFF	TGTGCCAGCAGTTGGGGGACAGGGGGCAAGAATGAGCAGTTCTTC
many	TRBV28	-	TRBJ1-5	CASSPAGSNQPQHF	TGTGCCAGCAGTCCCGCAGGGAGCAATCAGCCCCAGCATTTT
-	TRBV29-1	TRBD2	TRBJ2-3	CSVGVAGAPLNTQYF	TGCAGCGTAGGCGTAGCGGGGGCCCCACTGAATACGCAGTATTTT
many	TRBV4-3	TRBD1	TRBJ1-2	CASSHGVTGTGNGYTF	TGCGCCAGCAGCCACGGCGTCACCGGGACAGGGAATGGCTACACCTTC
many	TRBV5-1	TRBD1	TRBJ1-1	CASSPGGSNTEAFF	TGCGCCAGCAGCCCAGGGGGCTCGAACACTGAAGCTTTCTTT
many	TRBV12-3/TRBV12-4	TRBD2	TRBJ2-1	CASRLRLAGVNEQFF	TGTGCCAGCAGACTCCGACTAGCGGGGGTCAATGAGCAGTTCTTC
-	TRBV5-6	-	TRBJ2-5	CASRPSGTLNEQYF	TGTGCCAGCAGGCCCTCCGGGACTCTCAATGAGCAGTACTTC
many	TRBV7-9	-	TRBJ1-2	CASAGSGYTF	TGTGCCAGCGCGGGATCGGGCTACACCTTC
many	TRBV5-6	TRBD1	TRBJ1-2	CASSVGTGGSSYGYTF	TGTGCCAGCAGCGTTGGGACAGGGGGCTCTAGCTATGGCTACACCTTC
-	TRBV7-8	-	TRBJ2-2	CASTSPLYTGELFF	TGTGCCAGCACCAGTCCATTATACACCGGGGAGCTGTTTTTT
-	TRBV18	-	TRBJ1-1	CASSPKLDTEAFF	TGTGCCAGCTCACCAAAATTGGACACTGAAGCTTTCTTT